This TCR beta chain was sequenced during a study of T cells in Graves' hyperthyroidism and ophthalmopathy. Background on the study: Blood from the periphery was taken at initial diagnosis, before any treatment. Study-wide results and limits: Among clonotypes expanded in thyroid above 0.001, most were also found in blood.

As regards this clonotype: Its antigen is not identified.

TCR beta CDR3 region amplification was performed from RNA transcripts. First-round RT-PCR targeting the TCR CDR3 was performed with the HTBI primer set. TCRdb reprocessed the multiplex PCR reads via MiXCR and lists one record per CDR3 protein. In the table there are fewer than 800,000 distinct CDR3 sequences, about 15% of which are singletons. The CDR3 length is 14 residues. Looked up from germline, CDR1 is SGHTA and CDR2 is FQGNSA. Trimming took off 3 bases at V and 1 base at J, with 9 bases between the two ends. Thyroid ultrasound, orbital computed tomography, clinical symptoms, and serum thyroxine and TRAb underpinned diagnoses.

The chain carries TRBV7-2 and TRBJ1-2; possible D gene TRBD1, 5 bases. The TCR comes from a young man with Graves' hyperthyroidism. The sample comprised blood. The CDR3 sequence: CASSFGTVNYGYTF. As DNA, the CDR3 is TGTGCCAGCAGCTTCGGGACGGTTAACTATGGCTACACCTTC.